Listed below are T cell receptor beta chains from one sample, sequenced in a study of T cell repertoires in cytomegalovirus infection. TCRdb analysed the reads with MiXCR anew, one entry per CDR3 protein. The sample lists about 490,000 distinct CDR3 sequences; about 10% were seen once. What was sequenced was PBMCs. Receptor source: a human donor in good health (CMV status not recorded). Some clones in this sample may be carry-over from other donors' samples. CDR3s include the opening cysteine and the closing phenylalanine or tryptophan. A D gene is named only where the DNA matches it firmly. The listing skips clone size in some rows; elsewhere it reads once, few, many or a size class.

D	V	size	J	DNA	CDR3
NA	TRBV28	many	TRBJ2-6	TGTGCCAGCAGTTCCACTCTCGACAGGCTATACTCTGGGGCCAACGTCCTGACTTTC	CASSSTLDRLYSGANVLTF
TRBD2	TRBV20-1	few	TRBJ2-5	TGCAGTGCTCCGACTAGCGGGGAAGAGACCCAGTACTTC	CSAPTSGEETQYF
TRBD2	TRBV7-6	many	TRBJ2-1	TGTGCCAGCAGCTTAGGAGGCGGGAGTGGGAATGAGCAGTTCTTC	CASSLGGGSGNEQFF
NA	TRBV7-9	many	TRBJ1-3	TGTGCCAGCAGCCCCACCGGCGGGGCAGGAAACACCATATATTTT	CASSPTGGAGNTIYF
NA	TRBV2	many	TRBJ1-5	TGTGCCAGCACCATGGTTGGGGGCGCCCAGCCCCAGCATTTT	CASTMVGGAQPQHF
TRBD1	TRBV28	many	TRBJ2-2	TGTGCCAGCAGCGACAGGGGGCATAACACCGGGGAGCTGTTTTTT	CASSDRGHNTGELFF
TRBD2	TRBV7-9	many	TRBJ2-1	TGTGCCAGCAGCCAATTTCTAGCGGGGAGCTCCTACAATGAGCAGTTCTTC	CASSQFLAGSSYNEQFF
NA	TRBV7-9	many	TRBJ2-5	TGTGCCAGCAGCCCAAGGGGGAGCGGAGAGACCCAGTACTTC	CASSPRGSGETQYF
TRBD2	TRBV20-1	few	TRBJ2-5	TGCAGTGCCTTCCTGCTAGCGGGAGCAGAGACCCAGTACTTC	CSAFLLAGAETQYF
TRBD2	TRBV11-2	many	TRBJ2-1	TGTGCCAGCAGCTTAAGCGGGAGGTGGAATGAGCAGTTCTTC	CASSLSGRWNEQFF
TRBD2	TRBV20-1	NA	TRBJ2-3	TGCAGTGCTTCCCAGCGGGGCCAGGCAGATACGCAGTATTTT	CSASQRGQADTQYF
NA	TRBV5-1	many	TRBJ2-5	TGCGCCAGCAGCTTGTATGAACAGCAAGAGACCCAGTACTTC	CASSLYEQQETQYF
TRBD1	TRBV5-5	many	TRBJ2-5	TGTGCCAGCAGCGACTTGGGACAGGGTGGGGAGACCCAGTACTTC	CASSDLGQGGETQYF
NA	TRBV20-1	few	TRBJ2-1	TGCAGTGCAGCCGGGGTCCTGTACAATGAGCAGTTCTTC	CSAAGVLYNEQFF
NA	TRBV27	many	TRBJ2-1	TGTGCCAGCAGTGGGCAGTTCAATGAGCAGTTCTTC	CASSGQFNEQFF
TRBD1	TRBV6-2/TRBV6-3	NA	TRBJ2-1	TGTGCCAGCAGTTATTTGACAGGGAAGGTCGATGAGCAGTTCTTC	CASSYLTGKVDEQFF
TRBD1	TRBV5-6	few	TRBJ1-2	TGTGCCAGCAGCCTGGGGACAGGGGGCGCATCTAACTATGGCTACACCTTC	CASSLGTGGASNYGYTF
TRBD2	TRBV7-9	many	TRBJ2-3	TGTGCCAGCGTACTAGCGGATACGCAGTATTTT	CASVLADTQYF
NA	TRBV29-1	NA	TRBJ1-3	TGCAGCGTTGAGGGCCTCTCTGGAAACACCATATATTTT	CSVEGLSGNTIYF
NA	TRBV7-8	many	TRBJ1-5	TGTGCCAGCACATTCTCGGGGAATAGCAATCAGCCCCAGCATTTT	CASTFSGNSNQPQHF
TRBD2	TRBV18	few	TRBJ2-7	TGTGCCAGCTCACCGACTAGCGGGATCCTCTCCGAGCAGTACTTC	CASSPTSGILSEQYF
NA	TRBV14	many	TRBJ1-1	TGTGCCAGCAGCCAATTAACGAGGAACACTGAAGCTTTCTTT	CASSQLTRNTEAFF
TRBD2	TRBV20-1	NA	TRBJ2-2	TGCAGTGCTGGGGGGGTTAGACCCGGGGAGCTGTTTTTT	CSAGGVRPGELFF
NA	TRBV5-5	many	TRBJ1-2	TGTGCCAGCAGCTTGGGACCAGCTAACTATGGCTACACCTTC	CASSLGPANYGYTF
NA	TRBV10-3	NA	TRBJ1-6	TGTGCCATCCGGGGGGGTAATTCACCCCTCCACTTT	CAIRGGNSPLHF
NA	TRBV6-5	many	TRBJ2-3	TGTGCTTCTCGCGGACCCGGTGAAAATACGCAGTATTTT	CASRGPGENTQYF
TRBD1	TRBV28	many	TRBJ1-3	TGTGCCGCCCTGAACAGGGGAAGGTCTGGAAACACCATATATTTT	CAALNRGRSGNTIYF
TRBD1	TRBV6-5	many	TRBJ1-2	TGTGCCAGCGCACAGGGGAACTATGGCTACACCTTC	CASAQGNYGYTF
TRBD2	TRBV6-2/TRBV6-3	many	TRBJ2-5	TGTGCCAGCAGTTACTCGACTAGCGGGAGGTTAATCCAAGAGACCCAGTACTTC	CASSYSTSGRLIQETQYF
NA	TRBV7-2	medium-sized	TRBJ2-3	TGTGCCAGCAGCCCCGGCGCGATGATAGATACGCAGTATTTT	CASSPGAMIDTQYF
NA	TRBV28	many	TRBJ1-1	TGTGCCAGCAGCCGACAGGTGGAAGCTTTCTTT	CASSRQVEAFF
NA	TRBV6-4	few	TRBJ2-1	TGTGCCAGCAGTCCAAGTACCTACAATGAGCAGTTCTTC	CASSPSTYNEQFF
NA	TRBV11-3	few	TRBJ2-1	TGTGCCAGCAGCCCCCGGCAGGCCTCCTACAATGAGCAGTTCTTC	CASSPRQASYNEQFF
TRBD2	TRBV3-1	few	TRBJ2-1	TGTGCCAGCAGCCAAGAGCGACTAGCGGGGCCCTACAATGAGCAGTTCTTC	CASSQERLAGPYNEQFF
NA	TRBV7-6	many	TRBJ2-2	TGTGCCAGCAGCCCTCGCTGGCGCAAGACGAGCACCGGGGAGCTGTTTTTT	CASSPRWRKTSTGELFF
TRBD1	TRBV12-3/TRBV12-4	many	TRBJ2-5	TGTGCCACCGGGACAGGGGAAGAGACCCAGTACTTC	CATGTGEETQYF
TRBD1	TRBV2	NA	TRBJ2-7	TGTGCCAGCGACCAGGGGGCCCCCTTCGAGCAGTACTTC	CASDQGAPFEQYF
TRBD1	TRBV29-1	NA	TRBJ1-2	TGCAGCGTCGGAAACCGGGACAGGGGTTCCTATGGCTACACCTTC	CSVGNRDRGSYGYTF